A selection of T cell receptor beta chains follows, all from one sample in a study of blood T cell repertoires in COVID-19. Sequencing used immunoSEQ multiplex PCR; TCRdb keeps in-frame clones, though not all of them. The profile covers approximately 58,000 clones, with around 90% appearing a single time and around a tenth taken by the ten largest. Material: peripheral blood. Receptors were obtained from a woman of 80 years or more with active COVID-19. CDR3s include the opening cysteine and the closing phenylalanine or tryptophan. The D gene is left open where the match is weak.

v_gene	j_gene	d_gene	CDR3aa	CDR3nt
TRBV19	TRBJ1-5	-	CASSIRTNQPQHF	TGTGCCAGTAGTATTAGAACCAATCAGCCCCAGCATTTT
TRBV28	TRBJ2-5	TRBD2	CASSPGTSGAIGETQYF	TGTGCCAGCAGTCCCGGGACTAGCGGGGCTATAGGGGAGACCCAGTACTTC
TRBV20-1	TRBJ2-3	TRBD1	CSASPRTGGTDTQYF	TGCAGTGCTAGTCCCAGGACAGGGGGCACAGATACGCAGTATTTT
TRBV18	TRBJ2-3	-	CASTLRGHRTDTQYF	TGTGCCAGCACCCTTAGGGGCCACCGCACAGATACGCAGTATTTT
TRBV7-8	TRBJ2-1	TRBD1	CASSFQGAEQFF	TGTGCCAGCAGCTTCCAGGGGGCTGAGCAGTTCTTC
TRBV24-1	TRBJ1-5	TRBD1	CATSDTGTGSNQPQHF	TGTGCCACCAGTGACACCGGGACAGGGAGCAATCAGCCCCAGCATTTT
TRBV6-6	TRBJ2-5	-	CASSYSAEEETQYF	TGTGCCAGCAGTTACTCCGCGGAGGAAGAGACCCAGTACTTC
TRBV25-1	TRBJ2-1	-	CASRVSGHEQFF	TGTGCCAGCAGGGTGAGCGGACATGAGCAGTTCTTC
TRBV19	TRBJ1-4	-	CASSIQGYNEKLFF	TGTGCCAGTAGTATCCAGGGGTATAATGAAAAACTGTTTTTT
TRBV28	TRBJ2-7	TRBD2	CASSLGREVSPYEQYF	TGTGCCAGCAGTTTAGGGCGGGAGGTATCCCCGTACGAGCAGTACTTC
TRBV5-6	TRBJ1-6	-	CASSPGGGLNSPLHF	TGTGCCAGCAGCCCCGGGGGGGGGTTAAATTCACCCCTCCACTTT
TRBV7-2	TRBJ2-5	-	CASRIGGAQETQYF	TGTGCCAGCAGGATAGGGGGGGCCCAAGAGACCCAGTACTTC
TRBV5-4	TRBJ1-2	TRBD1	CASSRDRVYGYTF	TGTGCCAGCAGCAGGGACAGGGTGTATGGCTACACCTTC
TRBV5-1	TRBJ2-6	TRBD1	CASSFLTTGAGANVLTF	TGCGCCAGCAGCTTTTTGACAACAGGGGCTGGGGCCAACGTCCTGACTTTC
TRBV5-1	TRBJ1-2	-	CASSPGGAINYGYTF	TGCGCCAGCAGCCCGGGGGGGGCCATTAACTATGGCTACACCTTC